A selection of T cell receptor beta chains follows, all from one sample in a study of shared clonotypes between healthy human individuals. Only in-frame clones appear in the TCRdb table, and some are missing; sequencing was by immunoSEQ multiplex PCR. Of some 900,000 clones listed, roughly 72% were seen once; the top ten hold over 1.3%. Sequencing was done on a sample of memory CD4+ T cells sorted from blood. These receptor sequences come from a young man in good health. The conserved cysteine and the conserved F or W are not part of the CDR3 here.

j_gene	v_gene	CDR3aa
TRBJ2-7	TRBV29-1	SALKDRSSYEQY
TRBJ2-5	TRBV7-3	ASSLTYQETQY
TRBJ2-3	TRBV27	ASSSRVGDTQY
TRBJ2-1	TRBV10-3	AISESVRRQGNNEQF
TRBJ2-1	TRBV5-8	ASSKTGTVYNEQF
TRBJ1-1	TRBV19	ASRERDTRNTEAF
TRBJ1-2	TRBV7-2	ATAGGAYGYT
TRBJ1-6	TRBV10-3	AISATDYSPLH
TRBJ2-7	TRBV7-9	ASSLIGY
TRBJ2-3	TRBV7-2	ASSFEGTDTQY
TRBJ1-2	TRBV6-1	ASSEPLVYRGYGYT
TRBJ2-7	TRBV7-9	ASSFGPFYEQY
TRBJ2-7	TRBV7-2	ASSARLDLVYEQY
TRBJ2-5	TRBV18	ASSPAGFVDGTQY
TRBJ2-5	TRBV7-7	ASSFQGSQETQY
TRBJ1-6	TRBV2	ASNGQYHNSPLH
TRBJ1-2	TRBV28	ASNEGQYGGYT
NA	TRBV2	ASSGFYEQY
TRBJ1-6	TRBV5-6	ASSLQQGGSPLH
TRBJ2-3	TRBV11-2	ASTLGSGSPETDTQY
TRBJ1-5	TRBV6-1	ASRTGGGNQPQH
TRBJ2-2	TRBV11-3	ASTRTGELF
TRBJ2-3	TRBV7-8	ASSRNARGTDTQY